This T cell receptor beta chain emerged from a study of cytomegalovirus exposure and HLA in healthy donors listed by TCRdb under 2017. With respect to the entire study: An earlier analysis of approximately 640 of the donors reported about 290 Gb of sequence data and 100 million to 140 million unique TCR beta sequences from some 180 million T cells. The number of typed donors differed by locus: about 620-630 for A, B, C, DRB1 and DQB1; approximately 520 for DQA1; some 590 for DPA1; and roughly 450 for DPB1. To decide whether each TCR beta V gene segment behaved as functional or pseudogenic, an earlier analysis of over 500 of the donors relied on high-throughput TCR beta sequencing. Every repertoire in the discovery cohort had been generated on one and the same sequencing platform. To predict cytomegalovirus infection status, the study combined high-throughput TCR immunosequencing, statistical association of individual TCRs with disease status, and machine learning. Class I and class II HLA loci were covered by the typing at four-digit resolution. A later analysis re-examined previously published TCR beta repertoires from several hundred donors and added high-resolution HLA genotyping to investigate patterns of TCR occurrence. The study used immunosequencing to profile the T cell repertoires of 666 subjects and linked those repertoires to cytomegalovirus serostatus. In addition to the first cohort of around 670 subjects, a separate validation cohort of 130 or so different subjects was used. Alongside the repertoire data, information on donor age, sex, ethnicity and CMV serostatus was compiled. The study aimed to test whether signatures of past pathogen exposure could be identified by cataloging public T cell receptors. Among the roughly 400 genotyped donors, 75% to 90% belonged to the genetic ancestry cluster associated with self-reported Caucasian donors. Four to six DR-DQ haplotypes were handled as single units for association and clustering, since linkage in the cohort was strong. Among 300 to 450 genotyped donors of the cohort, an average of about 240,000 unique TCR beta nucleotide sequences were sequenced per donor, roughly 18% of them non-productive. In the later analysis, no new phenotypic data were used to find candidate immune exposures; instead, reliance was placed on TCR beta sequences and their occurrence across donors. About 300 gigabases of sequencing data and approximately 91 million unique TCR sequences made up an early release that covered about 640 HLA-typed donors. In a later genetic analysis, genome-wide SNP genotypes for about three fifths of the 666 donors were used, and that subset was treated as a discovery cohort. What the work shows at the level of the full study, not this receptor alone: In a later analysis, most CMV-associated TCR beta chains were found to appear HLA-restricted, with HLA associations seemingly driven largely by CMV exposure. A further reported finding was that TCR beta sequences accurately predicted the HLA-A and HLA-B alleles for most subjects in the first cohort. In a later analysis, several top co-occurrence clusters were reported to appear linked to parvovirus B19, influenza, CMV and Epstein-Barr virus. When HLA alleles, especially DR and DQ, strongly co-occurred, attributing TCR associations to individual alleles was difficult. In this cohort, only TCR beta chains were sequenced, and detectable features were limited by the absence of alpha or paired-chain data. The earlier analysis of some 540 of the donors excluded some 15 rarely observed V segments, including chromosome 9 orphons, because counts were too low. Because HLA typing was unavailable for some donors at each locus, only the typed subset was used in association tests. A cluster of highly shared sequence variants was judged likely to be a technical artifact of the sequencing pipeline. Cytomegalovirus status was reported to be diagnosed by the classifier with high specificity and sensitivity in both the original and validation cohorts. According to a later analysis, TCR association rates differed among HLA loci, with DRB1 alleles showing the most associated TCRs and HLA-C alleles showing the fewest. While some public TCRs were present in many individuals, most TCR sequences turned up only very rarely across donors. In a later genetic analysis, a missense DCLRE1C variant was associated with V-gene and J-gene trimming of TCR beta chains, and the association was replicated in an independent cohort. According to a later genetic analysis, donors in an Asian-associated ancestry cluster had fewer N-insertions in productive TCRs than the approximately 700-donor mean. In a later analysis, HLA-associated TCR beta chains showed more clonal expansion and lower generation probabilities than non-associated chains that were equally common. Linkage disequilibrium might explain the correlated functional status among segregating V segments, but an unknown experimental factor could not be excluded. A few of the identified cytomegalovirus-associated TCR beta chains were confirmed in vitro to be specific for cytomegalovirus antigens. A total of 150 or so TCR beta chains were listed by the study as associated with cytomegalovirus. For the cohort, immune exposure information was limited to CMV serostatus. The authors suggested that the approach could potentially be extended to other disease states and immunological phenotypes. Some IMGT-functional V segments, including TRBV6-2 and TRBV6-3, could not be distinguished by the 87-base-pair reads and were therefore excluded. Presence/absence analyses assumed roughly uniform sequencing depth across donors, an assumption that may not hold. Broadly in line with IMGT annotations, most TCR beta V segments showed up in productive rearrangements about 87% or about 30% of the time in an earlier analysis of around 600 of the donors. Specific HLA alleles were associated with roughly 16,000 TCR beta sequences at a false discovery rate of 0.05 in a later analysis.

Preparation of the library involved the immunoSEQ multiplex PCR assay. The multiplex PCR relied on a mix of 60 forward primers for TCR Vbeta segments and 13 reverse primers for TCR Jbeta segments. The CDR3 region of rearranged TCR beta genes was amplified from genomic DNA by a multiplex PCR assay. Amplified TCR beta libraries were sequenced as 87-base-pair reads on the Illumina HiSeq System. As for how the authors treated the data: A later analysis tallied roughly 78 million unique TCR beta chains across the 666 repertoires, and some 10 million of those chains were shared by two or more donors. Raw reads were error-corrected and collapsed into unique sequences by a nearest-neighbor algorithm in which closely related sequences were merged to remove PCR and sequencing errors. V, D and J gene segments were assigned by aligning CDR3 sequences to IMGT reference sequences. For a sequence to be retained, a match of at least six nucleotides to both a V gene segment and a J gene segment was required. A rearrangement was called productive if the CDR3 had no stop codons and remained in frame with V and J, and every other rearrangement was called non-productive. CDR3 was defined by IMGT convention, running from the second conserved V-encoded cysteine to the conserved J-encoded phenylalanine. The earlier analysis of some 580 of the donors excluded any sequence lacking an unambiguous match to a single V gene segment. An earlier analysis of fewer than 650 of the donors classified V segments as functional when productive rearrangements were above 56.7% and as segregating when the standard deviation between donors was above 5%. A statistical classification framework was built for diagnosing cytomegalovirus status from the catalog of TCR beta chain sequences. In a later analysis, V and J genes were assigned by comparing TCR nucleotide sequences against IMGT/GENE-DB human TR gene sequences. Using the TCRdist pipeline, a later analysis assigned CDR3 sequences along with most-parsimonious VDJ recombination scenarios. In a later analysis, each TCR beta chain was defined by its CDR3 amino acid sequence together with its V-gene family, and reads without a unique V-gene family were excluded. A later analysis removed several hundred highly shared, low-generation-probability nucleotide sequences to deal with suspected cross-contamination and a sequencing artifact. A later analysis calculated a clonal expansion index for each public chain from normalized within-repertoire ranks of inferred template counts. Generation probabilities in a later analysis came from a VDJ recombination model fitted to out-of-frame rearrangements, and those results were checked against IGoR. In a later analysis, TCR-TCR, TCR-HLA and TCR-CMV co-occurrence was scored with hypergeometric tests, and a repertoire-size bias correction was applied to TCR pairs. False discovery rates were estimated in a later analysis by permuting HLA or CMV assignments 20 times. In a later analysis, co-occurring TCRs were grouped with DBSCAN, and TCRdist sequence similarity was added when clustering was performed within HLA-allele-positive subsets. Repertoires with fewer than 30,000 or more than 120,000 public chains were left out of co-occurrence clustering, as were five repertoires with anomalous nucleotide sharing. What TCRdb holds here is the immuneACCESS table cut down to in-frame rearrangements. Part of the clones is not present; checked against another copy, under half of the missing clones reflect an unresolved V gene, and the others are unexplained. V, J and clone size are taken as reported in that table, and D and trimming were inferred from the DNA itself. This sample holds over 250,000 clones; approximately 90% were observed only once. The top ten constitute 3% to 4% of the sample.

This clone occurred a few times. Its antigen is not yet known. It has no much larger one-base neighbor in the sample; base qualities were not kept. CDR1 and CDR2 (MDHEN, SYDVKM) derive from the germline V gene. Between the V and J ends, shortened by 8 bases and 5 bases respectively, the junction contains 14 bases. From cysteine to phenylalanine, the CDR3 is 13 amino acids long. The retained sequence is limited to the CDR3, 39 bases, with the frame set at the first base. The cohort was made up of about 610 healthy bone marrow donors. Cohort members were all nominally healthy when sampled, although unrecorded immune exposures were likely present. The donor was CMV seropositive and was included in the group of around 300 seropositive cohort members. Each donor provided a peripheral blood sample, and peripheral blood mononuclear cells were used for TCR beta sequencing. The Qiagen DNeasy Blood Extraction Kit was used to extract genomic DNA from the blood cell samples.

This TCR was recovered from a man in his forties in good health and CMV-seropositive. The rearranged segments are TRBV28 and TRBJ2-3, with a weak D call of TRBD2 (6 bases match). Sequencing was performed on PBMCs. CDR3 reads: CASSPLAKDTQYF. The nucleotide sequence reads TGTGCCAGCTCCCCCCTAGCGAAAGATACGCAGTATTTT.